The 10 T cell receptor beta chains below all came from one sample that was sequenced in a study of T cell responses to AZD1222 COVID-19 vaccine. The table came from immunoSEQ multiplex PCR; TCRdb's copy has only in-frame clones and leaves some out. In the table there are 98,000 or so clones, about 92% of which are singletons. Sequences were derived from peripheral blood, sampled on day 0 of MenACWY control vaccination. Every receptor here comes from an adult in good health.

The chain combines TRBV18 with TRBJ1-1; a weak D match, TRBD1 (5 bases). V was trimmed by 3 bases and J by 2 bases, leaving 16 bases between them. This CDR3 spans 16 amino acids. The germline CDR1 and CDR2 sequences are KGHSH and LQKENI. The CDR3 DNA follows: TGTGCCAGCTCACCCCGGAGGGCGGGGGTCAACACTGAAGCTTTCTTT. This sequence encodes CASSPRRAGVNTEAFF.

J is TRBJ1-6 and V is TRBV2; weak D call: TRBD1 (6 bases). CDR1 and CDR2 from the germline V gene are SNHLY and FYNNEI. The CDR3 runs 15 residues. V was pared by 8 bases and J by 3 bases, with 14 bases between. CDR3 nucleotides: TGTGCCAGCCAGAACCTGGACAGCTATAATTCACCCCTCCACTTT. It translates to CASQNLDSYNSPLHF.

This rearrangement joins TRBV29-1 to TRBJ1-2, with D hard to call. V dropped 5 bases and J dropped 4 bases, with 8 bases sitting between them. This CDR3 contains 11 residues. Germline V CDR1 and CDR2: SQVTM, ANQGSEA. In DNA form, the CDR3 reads TGCAGCGTTTTCTCGGTCTATGGCTACACCTTC. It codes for CSVFSVYGYTF. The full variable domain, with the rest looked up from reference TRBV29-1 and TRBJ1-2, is SAVISQKPSRDICQRGTSLTIQCQVDSQVTMMFWYRQQPGQSLTLIATANQGSEATYESGFVIDKFPISRPNLTFSTLTVSNMSPEDSSIYLCSVFSVYGYTFGSGTRLTVV.

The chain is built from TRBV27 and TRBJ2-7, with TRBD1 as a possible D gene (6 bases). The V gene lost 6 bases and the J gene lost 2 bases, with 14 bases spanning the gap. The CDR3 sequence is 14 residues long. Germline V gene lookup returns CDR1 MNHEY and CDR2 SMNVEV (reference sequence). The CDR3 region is CASRGPGQTYEQYF. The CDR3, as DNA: TGTGCCAGCAGGGGGCCCGGACAGACCTACGAGCAGTACTTC.

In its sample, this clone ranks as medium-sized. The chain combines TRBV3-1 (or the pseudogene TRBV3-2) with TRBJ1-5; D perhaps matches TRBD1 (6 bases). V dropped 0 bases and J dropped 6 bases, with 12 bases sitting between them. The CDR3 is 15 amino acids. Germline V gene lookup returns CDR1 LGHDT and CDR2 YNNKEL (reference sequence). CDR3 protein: CASSQDWGAGQPQHF. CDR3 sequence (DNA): TGTGCCAGCAGCCAAGATTGGGGGGCGGGTCAGCCCCAGCATTTT.

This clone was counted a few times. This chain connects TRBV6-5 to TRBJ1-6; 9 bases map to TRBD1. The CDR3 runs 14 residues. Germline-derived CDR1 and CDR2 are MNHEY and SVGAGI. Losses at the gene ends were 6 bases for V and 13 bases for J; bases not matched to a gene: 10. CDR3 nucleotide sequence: TGTGCCAGCAGCCCGGGACAGGGAGTATATCCCCTCCACTTT. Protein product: CASSPGQGVYPLHF.

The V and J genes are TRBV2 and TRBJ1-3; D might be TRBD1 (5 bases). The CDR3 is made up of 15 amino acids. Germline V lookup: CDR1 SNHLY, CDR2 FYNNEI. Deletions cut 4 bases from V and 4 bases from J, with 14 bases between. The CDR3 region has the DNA TGTGCCAGCAGTGCGAGGAGACAGACCGGAAACACCATATATTTT. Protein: CASSARRQTGNTIYF.

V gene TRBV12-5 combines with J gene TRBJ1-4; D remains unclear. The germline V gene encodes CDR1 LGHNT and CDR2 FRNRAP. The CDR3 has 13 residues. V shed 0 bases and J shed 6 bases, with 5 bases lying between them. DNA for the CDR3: TGTGCTAGTGGTTTGGTACTCGATGAAAAACTGTTTTTT. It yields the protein CASGLVLDEKLFF.

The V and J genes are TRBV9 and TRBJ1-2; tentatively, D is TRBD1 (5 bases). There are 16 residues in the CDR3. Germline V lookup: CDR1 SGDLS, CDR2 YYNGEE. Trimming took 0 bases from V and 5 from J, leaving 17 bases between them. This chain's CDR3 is CASSVAGNRRLYGYTF. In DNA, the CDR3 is TGTGCCAGCAGCGTAGCGGGGAACAGGCGTTTATATGGCTACACCTTC.

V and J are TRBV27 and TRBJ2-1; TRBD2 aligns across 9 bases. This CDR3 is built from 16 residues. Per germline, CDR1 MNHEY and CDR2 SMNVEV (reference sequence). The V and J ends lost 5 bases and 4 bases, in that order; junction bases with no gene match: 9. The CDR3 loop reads CASSPAGAGGYNEQFF. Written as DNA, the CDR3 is TGTGCCAGCAGTCCCGCCGGGGCGGGGGGGTACAATGAGCAGTTCTTC.